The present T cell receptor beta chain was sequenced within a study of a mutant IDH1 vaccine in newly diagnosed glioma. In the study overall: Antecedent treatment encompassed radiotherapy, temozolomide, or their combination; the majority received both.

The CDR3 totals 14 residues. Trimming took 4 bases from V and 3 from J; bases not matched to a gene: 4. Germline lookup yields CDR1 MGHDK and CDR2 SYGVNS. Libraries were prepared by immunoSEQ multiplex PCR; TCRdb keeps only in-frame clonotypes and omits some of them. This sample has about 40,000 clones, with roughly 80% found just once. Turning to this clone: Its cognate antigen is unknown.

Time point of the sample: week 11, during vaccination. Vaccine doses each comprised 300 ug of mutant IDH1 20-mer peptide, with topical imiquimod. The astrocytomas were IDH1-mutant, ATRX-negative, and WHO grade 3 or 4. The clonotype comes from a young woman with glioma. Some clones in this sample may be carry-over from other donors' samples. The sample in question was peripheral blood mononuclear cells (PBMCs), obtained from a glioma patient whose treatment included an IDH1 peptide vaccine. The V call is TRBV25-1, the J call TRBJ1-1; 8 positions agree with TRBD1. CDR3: CASSAHRGDTEAFF. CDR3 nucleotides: TGTGCCAGCAGTGCCCACAGGGGGGACACTGAAGCTTTCTTT.